This T cell receptor beta chain is drawn from a study of control samples from healthy donors and cancer patients. Clones were sequenced by immunoSEQ multiplex PCR, and TCRdb holds only the in-frame ones, with some missing. The repertoire holds about 160,000 clones, with 90% to 95% as singletons. The germline V gene encodes CDR1 SGHTA and CDR2 FQGNSA. V was trimmed by 3 bases and J by 7 bases, leaving 7 bases between them. This CDR3 is built from 13 residues. Sequenced: blood. The TCR comes from a woman in her 40s in good health. This chain links TRBV7-2 with TRBJ1-6; D unresolved. CDR3 sequence reads: CASSLRGNSPLHF. In DNA form, the CDR3 reads TGTGCCAGCAGCTTGCGGGGAAATTCACCCCTCCACTTT.